One sample yielded the 14 T cell receptor beta chains listed below, sequenced in a study of identical twins. MiXCR, run by TCRdb on the 5' RACE reads, gives a single entry per CDR3 protein. The sample lists about 790,000 distinct CDR3 sequences; over 15% were seen once. These same records also appear under a second study, on T cells expressing NK-cell markers.

Sequenced sample: PBMCs. The receptors derive from a woman aged 18-30 years in good health.

This clonotype was found a few times. The rearrangement links TRBV9 to TRBJ1-2; D call uncertain. Germline loops: CDR1 SGDLS, CDR2 YYNGEE. This CDR3 is 14 amino acids long. Trimming removed 4 bases from V and 8 bases from J, with 18 bases in between. The CDR3: CASSPLEGFGGYTF. CDR3 bases: TGTGCCAGCAGCCCCCTCGAAGGGTTCGGAGGCTACACCTTC.

This clonotype showed up just a few times. The chain carries TRBV20-1 and TRBJ2-1, with D unclear. CDR1 DFQATT and CDR2 SNEGSKA come from the germline V gene (reference sequence). Trimming stripped 1 base from V and 7 bases from J, with 5 bases between. CDR3 length equals 11 residues. CDR3 residues: CSARAPNEQFF. The DNA of the CDR3 is TGCAGTGCTAGAGCCCCTAATGAGCAGTTCTTC.

This clonotype was seen repeatedly, ten times or more. This rearrangement joins TRBV15 to TRBJ2-1, with a tentative D call TRBD2 (6 bases). V was trimmed by 0 bases and J by 3 bases, leaving 15 bases between them. The CDR3 extends over 17 amino acids. The germline V gene encodes CDR1 LNHNV and CDR2 YYDKDF (reference sequence). This CDR3 is CATSRERGLLFYNEQFF. For the CDR3, the DNA is TGTGCCACCAGCAGAGAGCGGGGTCTCCTATTCTACAATGAGCAGTTCTTC.

The J gene is TRBJ2-1, the V gene TRBV20-1; TRBD2 matches 9 bases. This CDR3 contains 15 residues. Looked up from germline, CDR1 is DFQATT and CDR2 is SNEGSKA (reference sequence). V lost 5 bases, J lost 4 bases, and 9 bases stayed unmatched. The CDR3 here is CSAALSSGTYNEQFF. The CDR3 DNA reads TGCAGTGCTGCCCTCTCTAGCGGGACTTACAATGAGCAGTTCTTC.

This clonotype was found a few times. The chain has TRBV20-1 and TRBJ1-2; D remains ambiguous. V gave up 3 bases and J gave up 7 bases, with 9 bases separating them. CDR3 length: 11 amino acids. CDR1 is DFQATT and CDR2 is SNEGSKA in the germline V gene (reference sequence). The CDR3 DNA sequence: TGCAGTGCTAGCGGGTCTGGTGGCTACACCTTC. This gives the protein CSASGSGGYTF.

This clonotype was found a few times. The chain couples TRBV29-1 to TRBJ2-7; D ambiguous. The V end was cut by 6 bases, the J end by 0 bases, with 15 bases between. CDR1 is SQVTM and CDR2 is ANQGSEA in the germline V gene. CDR3 length: 14 amino acids. CDR3 sequence: CSVAPGPNSYEQYF. The CDR3 DNA is TGCAGCGTCGCACCGGGTCCTAACTCCTACGAGCAGTACTTC.

V gene TRBV9 combines with J gene TRBJ2-1; 10 nucleotides match TRBD2. CDR3 size: 17 residues. Germline CDR1 reads SGDLS; CDR2 reads YYNGEE. V gave up 3 bases and J gave up 8 bases; unmatched junction bases: 14. The CDR3 here is CASSAEAASGRIYEQFF. CDR3 nucleotides: TGTGCCAGCAGCGCCGAGGCGGCTAGCGGGAGAATTTATGAGCAGTTCTTC.

The CDR3 sequence: CASSQRDDGEQYF. In nucleotides, the CDR3 is TGCGCCAGCAGCCAAAGGGACGATGGCGAGCAGTACTTC. The chain carries TRBV5-1 and TRBJ2-7; possibly TRBD1 or TRBD2 for D (5 bases each). V was trimmed by 4 bases and J by 6 bases, leaving 14 bases between them. The germline CDR1 and CDR2 sequences are SGHRS and YFSETQ. The CDR3 sequence is 13 residues long.

V gene TRBV2 combines with J gene TRBJ2-1; 8 bases are a match to TRBD1. CDR1 is SNHLY, CDR2 FYNNEI, per germline. This CDR3 spans 14 amino acids. V shed 6 bases and J 7 bases; nucleotides not matched to a gene: 8. The CDR3 here is CASSYRGVLNEQFF. The DNA for the CDR3 is TGTGCCAGCAGCTACAGGGGGGTTCTGAATGAGCAGTTCTTC. Full variable domain (remainder filled in from reference TRBV2 and TRBJ2-1): EPEVTQTPSHQVTQMGQEVILRCVPISNHLYFYWYRQILGQKVEFLVSFYNNEISEKSEIFDDQFSVERPDGSNFTLKIRSTKLEDSAMYFCASSYRGVLNEQFFGPGTRLTVL.

The chain is built from TRBV5-5 and TRBJ2-1; the D gene is possibly TRBD2 (8 bases). This CDR3 spans 15 amino acids. Germline CDR1 SGHKS, CDR2 YYEKEE (reference sequence). Trimming removed 2 bases from V and 6 bases from J, with 15 bases in between. The chain's CDR3 is CASSFQGGLVNEQFF. The DNA for the CDR3 is TGTGCCAGCAGCTTCCAGGGGGGACTAGTCAATGAGCAGTTCTTC. The full variable domain, with the rest looked up from reference TRBV5-5 and TRBJ2-1, is DAGVTQSPTHLIKTRGQQVTLRCSPISGHKSVSWYQQVLGQGPQFIFQYYEKEERGRGNFPDRFSARQFPNYSSELNVNALLLGDSALYLCASSFQGGLVNEQFFGPGTRLTVL.

This clonotype was detected a few times. The CDR3 spells CAISDQGNTEAFF. CDR3 DNA: TGTGCCATCAGTGACCAGGGGAACACTGAAGCTTTCTTT. The V and J genes are TRBV10-3 and TRBJ1-1; TRBD1 might be the D (5 bases). The CDR3 covers 13 residues. Germline V gene sequence: CDR1 ENHRY, CDR2 SYGVKD. The ends were cut back, 3 bases at V and 1 base at J, with 6 bases in the middle.

The chain couples TRBV27 to TRBJ2-1; TRBD2 matches at 10 bases. Germline-derived CDR1 and CDR2 are MNHEY and SMNVEV (reference sequence). V shed 6 bases and J 6 bases; nucleotides not matched to a gene: 11. The CDR3 covers 16 residues. This chain's CDR3 is CASSLLIAGGPNEQFF. CDR3 in DNA: TGTGCCAGCAGCTTACTGATAGCGGGAGGCCCCAATGAGCAGTTCTTC.

The J gene is TRBJ2-1, the V gene TRBV20-1; D is uncertain. The V and J ends lost 1 base and 0 bases respectively, with 13 bases between them. This CDR3 contains 16 residues. The V gene's germline CDR1 is DFQATT and CDR2 SNEGSKA (reference sequence). The CDR3: CSARGQVPGSYNEQFF. In DNA, the CDR3 is TGCAGTGCTAGAGGTCAGGTGCCGGGCTCCTACAATGAGCAGTTCTTC.

The chain links TRBV9 to TRBJ1-6, with D hard to call. The CDR3 spans 13 residues. Trimming pared 0 bases from V and 9 bases from J, leaving 7 bases between. The germline V gene encodes CDR1 SGDLS and CDR2 YYNGEE. CDR3 in amino acids: CASSVALGSPLHF. The CDR3, as DNA: TGTGCCAGCAGCGTAGCCCTGGGTTCACCCCTCCACTTT.